One and the same sample provided the 2 T cell receptor beta chains below, sequenced in a study of blood T cell repertoires in COVID-19. The data were produced by immunoSEQ multiplex PCR, yet TCRdb's version contains in-frame clones alone and is incomplete. Altogether 60,000 to 70,000 clones are present, roughly four fifths being singletons, with the ten largest covering roughly 4.7%. Sequencing input: peripheral blood. Receptor source: a woman aged 60-75 years with acute or convalescent COVID-19.

The CDR3: CASSRGAFEQFF. The CDR3, as DNA: TGTGCCAGCAGCCGGGGGGCTTTTGAGCAGTTCTTC. This chain joins TRBV27 and TRBJ2-1, with a possible D match to TRBD2 (7 bases). This CDR3 has 12 amino acids. Germline V gene data show CDR1 as MNHEY and CDR2 as SMNVEV (reference sequence). Trimming left V 6 bases short and J 9 bases short, with 12 bases between.

V gene TRBV18 combines with J gene TRBJ1-2; D is unresolved. The germline CDR1 and CDR2 sequences are KGHSH and LQKENI. V lost 3 bases, J lost 2 bases, and 7 bases lay in between. The length of the CDR3 is 13 residues. CDR3 DNA sequence: TGTGCCAGCTCACCGGGAGGGAACTATGGCTACACCTTC. It codes for CASSPGGNYGYTF.